These T cell receptor beta chains were read from a single sample in a study of T cell repertoires in cytomegalovirus infection. TCRdb used MiXCR to reprocess the reads, holding one entry per CDR3 protein. The sample contains hundreds of thousands of distinct CDR3 sequences, around 30% of which appear only once. These receptors have no known antigen. The sample was cultured PBMCs, taken from culture after CMV antigen stimulation. The receptors were sampled from a human donor in good health (CMV status not recorded). Some clones in this sample may be carry-over from other donors' samples. Each CDR3 is given with its conserved first and last residue. Fields, in order: J gene, clone size, D gene, V gene, CDR3 length, CDR3 DNA, CDR3 protein. A D gene is named only where the DNA matches it firmly. Not all rows give a size; the values are once, few, many and, for expanded clones, a class.

J gene: TRBJ1-1
clone size: few
D gene: .
V gene: TRBV12-3/TRBV12-4
CDR3 length: 15
CDR3 DNA: TGTGCCAGCAGTTTCGTGGGCAGGGTGAACACTGAAGCTTTCTTT
CDR3 protein: CASSFVGRVNTEAFF

J gene: TRBJ2-1
clone size: .
D gene: TRBD2
V gene: TRBV19
CDR3 length: 15
CDR3 DNA: TGTGCCAGTAGTATAGTAGCGGGGGCCTACAATGAGCAGTTCTTC
CDR3 protein: CASSIVAGAYNEQFF

J gene: TRBJ2-1
clone size: few
D gene: TRBD2
V gene: TRBV11-2
CDR3 length: 19
CDR3 DNA: TGTGCCAGCAGCTTAGATCTGCTGGGACTAGCGGGACCCTACAATGAGCAGTTCTTC
CDR3 protein: CASSLDLLGLAGPYNEQFF

J gene: TRBJ2-7
clone size: many
D gene: TRBD1
V gene: TRBV6-1
CDR3 length: 12
CDR3 DNA: TGTGCCAGCAGGGGACAGGTGGACGAGCAGTACTTC
CDR3 protein: CASRGQVDEQYF

J gene: TRBJ1-2
clone size: .
D gene: .
V gene: TRBV6-6
CDR3 length: 13
CDR3 DNA: TGTGCCAGCAGTACCCCCGGGCCCGGTGGCTACACCTTC
CDR3 protein: CASSTPGPGGYTF

J gene: TRBJ2-1
clone size: .
D gene: .
V gene: TRBV6-1
CDR3 length: 15
CDR3 DNA: TGTGCCAGCAGTGGGCCCCTTGCCCGCTACAATGAGCAGTTCTTC
CDR3 protein: CASSGPLARYNEQFF

J gene: TRBJ2-1
clone size: .
D gene: .
V gene: TRBV9
CDR3 length: 14
CDR3 DNA: TGTGCCAGCAGCCCCAGGACCAATAACAATGAGCAGTTCTTC
CDR3 protein: CASSPRTNNNEQFF

J gene: TRBJ2-3
clone size: .
D gene: .
V gene: TRBV4-3
CDR3 length: 15
CDR3 DNA: TGCGCCAGCAGCCAAGCGTCCAGCGGGTTAGATACGCAGTATTTT
CDR3 protein: CASSQASSGLDTQYF

J gene: TRBJ2-7
clone size: .
D gene: .
V gene: TRBV7-2
CDR3 length: 15
CDR3 DNA: TGTGCCAGCAGCTTGATAACGCTGGCCTCCTACGAGCAGTACTTC
CDR3 protein: CASSLITLASYEQYF

J gene: TRBJ2-5
clone size: .
D gene: TRBD1
V gene: TRBV7-9
CDR3 length: 15
CDR3 DNA: TGTGCCAGCAGCAACCGGGACAGGGGCGATGAGACCCAGTACTTC
CDR3 protein: CASSNRDRGDETQYF

J gene: TRBJ2-1
clone size: few
D gene: TRBD2
V gene: TRBV7-9
CDR3 length: 17
CDR3 DNA: TGTGCCAGCAGCTTACGGTCTAGCGGGGGCGGTGGAAATGAGCAGTTCTTC
CDR3 protein: CASSLRSSGGGGNEQFF

J gene: TRBJ2-7
clone size: .
D gene: .
V gene: TRBV5-1
CDR3 length: 12
CDR3 DNA: TGCGCCAGCAGCCCGGACCGGGGAGAGCAGTACTTC
CDR3 protein: CASSPDRGEQYF

J gene: TRBJ1-5
clone size: .
D gene: TRBD1
V gene: TRBV20-1
CDR3 length: 16
CDR3 DNA: TGCAGTGCTAGAGTCCCCGGGACAGGGCTAAATCAGCCCCAGCATTTT
CDR3 protein: CSARVPGTGLNQPQHF

J gene: TRBJ2-3
clone size: few
D gene: .
V gene: TRBV7-9
CDR3 length: 15
CDR3 DNA: TGTGCCAGCAGCTTAGGGCAGCCCTGGACAGATACGCAGTATTTT
CDR3 protein: CASSLGQPWTDTQYF

J gene: TRBJ2-3
clone size: .
D gene: .
V gene: TRBV6-4
CDR3 length: 13
CDR3 DNA: TGTGCCAGCAGTGAAGGGCGTGGGGATACGCAGTATTTT
CDR3 protein: CASSEGRGDTQYF

J gene: TRBJ2-1
clone size: .
D gene: .
V gene: TRBV5-1
CDR3 length: 13
CDR3 DNA: TGCGCCAGCAGCTTGGCACAGGGCAATGAGCAGTTCTTC
CDR3 protein: CASSLAQGNEQFF

J gene: TRBJ2-5
clone size: few
D gene: .
V gene: TRBV7-9
CDR3 length: 14
CDR3 DNA: TGTGCCAGCAGCTCAAGCGGAGGATGGGAGACCCAGTACTTC
CDR3 protein: CASSSSGGWETQYF

J gene: TRBJ2-5
clone size: once
D gene: TRBD2
V gene: TRBV6-6
CDR3 length: 14
CDR3 DNA: TGTGCCAGCAGGGCGACTAGCGGTGGAGAGACCCAGTACTTC
CDR3 protein: CASRATSGGETQYF

J gene: TRBJ2-7
clone size: few
D gene: .
V gene: TRBV18
CDR3 length: 15
CDR3 DNA: TGTGCCAGCTCACCTCCCGGGACAAATCCCTACGAGCAGTACTTC
CDR3 protein: CASSPPGTNPYEQYF

J gene: TRBJ1-6
clone size: few
D gene: TRBD1
V gene: TRBV7-9
CDR3 length: 18
CDR3 DNA: TGTGCCAGCAGCTTAATTAAATATCGGGACAGACTGGATTCACCCCTCCACTTT
CDR3 protein: CASSLIKYRDRLDSPLHF

J gene: TRBJ2-7
clone size: few
D gene: .
V gene: TRBV12-3/TRBV12-4
CDR3 length: 12
CDR3 DNA: TGTGCCAGCAGTCTAACAGAGGACGAGCAGTACTTC
CDR3 protein: CASSLTEDEQYF

J gene: TRBJ1-2
clone size: few
D gene: .
V gene: TRBV6-6
CDR3 length: 13
CDR3 DNA: TGTGCCAGCAGCCCGACAGACAACTATGGCTACACCTTC
CDR3 protein: CASSPTDNYGYTF

J gene: TRBJ2-1
clone size: many
D gene: .
V gene: TRBV6-2/TRBV6-3
CDR3 length: 14
CDR3 DNA: TGTGCCAGCAGTTACGGGGTATCTTCCAATGAGCAGTTCTTC
CDR3 protein: CASSYGVSSNEQFF

J gene: TRBJ2-7
clone size: .
D gene: .
V gene: TRBV4-1
CDR3 length: 15
CDR3 DNA: TGCGCCAGCAGCCAAGCGGCAGGATTACTATACGAGCAGTACTTC
CDR3 protein: CASSQAAGLLYEQYF

J gene: TRBJ2-7
clone size: few
D gene: TRBD2
V gene: TRBV7-2
CDR3 length: 15
CDR3 DNA: TGTGCCAGCAGCCCTAGGACTAGCGCCACCTACGAGCAGTACTTC
CDR3 protein: CASSPRTSATYEQYF

J gene: TRBJ2-7
clone size: .
D gene: TRBD2
V gene: TRBV6-2/TRBV6-3
CDR3 length: 13
CDR3 DNA: TGTGCCAGCAGCGGGACTACCGTGTACGAGCAGTACTTC
CDR3 protein: CASSGTTVYEQYF

J gene: TRBJ2-5
clone size: .
D gene: .
V gene: TRBV6-1
CDR3 length: 13
CDR3 DNA: TGTGCCAGCAGTGAGTCCCTCCTAGAGACCCAGTACTTC
CDR3 protein: CASSESLLETQYF

J gene: TRBJ1-1
clone size: .
D gene: .
V gene: TRBV12-3/TRBV12-4
CDR3 length: 14
CDR3 DNA: TGTGCCAGCAGTCAGGACCTGGCGAACACTGAAGCTTTCTTT
CDR3 protein: CASSQDLANTEAFF

J gene: TRBJ1-1
clone size: few
D gene: TRBD1
V gene: TRBV5-4
CDR3 length: 12
CDR3 DNA: TGTGCCAGCAGCTTCGGGACAGTTGAAGCTTTCTTT
CDR3 protein: CASSFGTVEAFF

J gene: TRBJ2-1
clone size: few
D gene: TRBD2
V gene: TRBV6-1
CDR3 length: 15
CDR3 DNA: TGTGCCAGCAGCCGCGGACTAGCGGGGTCCAATGAGCAGTTCTTC
CDR3 protein: CASSRGLAGSNEQFF

J gene: TRBJ1-5
clone size: .
D gene: .
V gene: TRBV12-3/TRBV12-4
CDR3 length: 13
CDR3 DNA: TGTGCCAGCAGTCCTCGAAATAATCAGCCCCAGCATTTT
CDR3 protein: CASSPRNNQPQHF

J gene: TRBJ1-2
clone size: .
D gene: TRBD1
V gene: TRBV12-3/TRBV12-4
CDR3 length: 14
CDR3 DNA: TGTGCCAGCAGTTCCGCGACAGGGTTCTATGGCTACACCTTC
CDR3 protein: CASSSATGFYGYTF

J gene: TRBJ2-5
clone size: .
D gene: .
V gene: TRBV5-8
CDR3 length: 14
CDR3 DNA: TGTGCCAGCAGCTTGGGTTTAGGAACAGAGACCCAGTACTTC
CDR3 protein: CASSLGLGTETQYF

J gene: TRBJ2-2
clone size: .
D gene: TRBD2
V gene: TRBV11-3
CDR3 length: 17
CDR3 DNA: TGTGCCAGCAGCTTATCAGCGGGAGGGCCAATGACCGGGGAGCTGTTTTTT
CDR3 protein: CASSLSAGGPMTGELFF

J gene: TRBJ1-2
clone size: few
D gene: .
V gene: TRBV6-5
CDR3 length: 14
CDR3 DNA: TGTGCCAGCAGTTACTCGATCGGGAGGGGTGGCTACACCTTC
CDR3 protein: CASSYSIGRGGYTF

J gene: TRBJ1-6
clone size: few
D gene: .
V gene: TRBV7-8
CDR3 length: 15
CDR3 DNA: TGTGCCAGCAGCTTAGTACTAGCCTATAATTCACCCCTCCACTTT
CDR3 protein: CASSLVLAYNSPLHF

J gene: TRBJ1-1
clone size: .
D gene: .
V gene: TRBV3-1
CDR3 length: 14
CDR3 DNA: TGTGCCAGTTCAAAACAGGGCATGAACACTGAAGCTTTCTTT
CDR3 protein: CASSKQGMNTEAFF

J gene: TRBJ1-1
clone size: .
D gene: .
V gene: TRBV6-2/TRBV6-3
CDR3 length: 15
CDR3 DNA: TGTGCCAGCAGTTACTCAGTAGGGATGAACACTGAAGCTTTATTT
CDR3 protein: CASSYSVGMNTEALF

J gene: TRBJ2-3
clone size: few
D gene: TRBD1
V gene: TRBV5-4
CDR3 length: 16
CDR3 DNA: TGTGCCAGCAGCCTGACAGGGGGGGGACCCACAGATACGCAGTATTTT
CDR3 protein: CASSLTGGGPTDTQYF

J gene: TRBJ2-5
clone size: .
D gene: .
V gene: TRBV2
CDR3 length: 13
CDR3 DNA: TGTGCCAGCAGGGGTCGGGGCAGAGAGACCCAGTACTTC
CDR3 protein: CASRGRGRETQYF

J gene: TRBJ2-7
clone size: few
D gene: .
V gene: TRBV6-2/TRBV6-3
CDR3 length: 18
CDR3 DNA: TGTGCCAGCAGTTACTCTCCGGGTGGGATCGAATATACCTACGAGCAGTACTTC
CDR3 protein: CASSYSPGGIEYTYEQYF